Listed below are T cell receptor beta chains from one sample, sequenced in a study of T cells in Graves' hyperthyroidism and ophthalmopathy. TCRdb re-analysed the multiplex PCR reads in MiXCR, keeping a single row per CDR3 protein. The sample holds approximately 720,000 distinct CDR3 sequences, roughly 20% seen once. The sample consisted of blood. The receptor source for this set is a woman aged 45-65 years with Graves' hyperthyroidism that later progressed to Graves' ophthalmopathy. Both conserved end residues are part of each CDR3. A D gene is named only where the DNA matches it firmly. Rows give clone size only sometimes, using once, few, many, or a class for an expanded clone.

CDR3 length,J gene,V gene,clone size,D gene,CDR3 protein,CDR3 DNA
16,TRBJ2-3,TRBV11-2,few,NA,CASSLRTGTSTDTQYF,TGTGCCAGCAGCCTCAGAACAGGGACTAGCACAGATACGCAGTATTTT
15,TRBJ2-1,TRBV20-1,NA,TRBD2,CGASYGGGPYNEQFF,TGCGGTGCTAGTTACGGGGGGGGGCCGTACAATGAGCAGTTCTTC
15,TRBJ1-4,TRBV12-3/TRBV12-4,few,TRBD1,CASSLGGQGEEKLFF,TGTGCCAGCAGTTTGGGGGGACAGGGGGAAGAAAAACTGTTTTTT
14,TRBJ1-1,TRBV19,few,NA,CASSIDGLNTEAFF,TGTGCCAGTAGTATAGATGGGCTCAACACTGAAGCTTTCTTT
13,TRBJ2-7,TRBV2,many,TRBD1,CASSWTGAYEQYF,TGTGCCAGCAGTTGGACAGGGGCCTACGAGCAGTACTTC
14,TRBJ1-1,TRBV28,NA,NA,CASSEGGAGTEAFF,TGTGCCAGCAGTGAGGGGGGCGCAGGGACTGAAGCTTTCTTT
15,TRBJ2-7,TRBV5-6,few,NA,CASIRTGPASYEQYF,TGTGCCAGCATCCGAACAGGTCCTGCCTCCTACGAGCAGTACTTC
13,TRBJ1-2,TRBV7-9,many,TRBD1,CASSFGQAYGYTF,TGTGCCAGCAGCTTCGGACAGGCCTATGGCTACACCTTC
14,TRBJ2-1,TRBV12-3/TRBV12-4,few,NA,CAGRVPITRGEQFF,TGTGCCGGCAGGGTCCCAATCACTAGAGGCGAGCAGTTCTTC
16,TRBJ1-1,TRBV28,NA,NA,CASSYYEDVADTEAFF,TGTGCCAGCAGTTACTACGAAGATGTGGCGGACACTGAAGCTTTCTTT
15,TRBJ1-2,TRBV9,NA,TRBD1,CASSVATGVNYGYTF,TGTGCCAGCAGCGTAGCGACAGGGGTTAACTATGGCTACACCTTC
16,TRBJ2-5,TRBV19,NA,NA,CASSLQGWASEQTQYF,TGTGCCAGTAGTTTACAAGGGTGGGCGTCGGAACAGACCCAGTACTTC